These T cell receptor beta chains were read from a single sample in a study of control samples from healthy donors and cancer patients. Method: immunoSEQ multiplex PCR; TCRdb's copy keeps in-frame clones and lacks some. The repertoire holds some 160,000 clones, with under 90% as singletons. Sequencing was done on a sample of blood. Receptors originate from a man younger than 45 in good health. Each CDR3 is given with its conserved first and last residue. The order of the fields is clone size, V gene, D gene, J gene, CDR3 DNA, CDR3 protein. A D gene is named only where the DNA matches it firmly. Only part of the rows carry a size: once, few, many, or a class if the clone is expanded.

NA,TRBV5-1,TRBD2,TRBJ2-7,TGCGCCAGCAGTCCCTATGGGGCTAGCGGCTCACGCGAGCAGTACTTC,CASSPYGASGSREQYF
once,TRBV4-1,TRBD2,TRBJ2-3,TGCGCCAGCAGCCAGAGGACTAGCGGGGGGTCAGATACGCAGTATTTT,CASSQRTSGGSDTQYF
NA,TRBV9,NA,TRBJ1-5,TGTGCCAGCAGTTTGCAGTTAGATCAGCCCCAGCATTTT,CASSLQLDQPQHF
NA,TRBV19,NA,TRBJ1-6,TGTGCCAGTAGGAGGACGCAATTGGGTAATTCACCCCTCCACTTT,CASRRTQLGNSPLHF
NA,TRBV11-3,TRBD2,TRBJ2-4,TGTGCCAGCAGCAACCGACTAGCGGAAAACATTCAGTACTTC,CASSNRLAENIQYF
NA,TRBV27,NA,TRBJ1-6,TGTGCCAGCAGTTTATACCCACAGTATAATTCACCCCTCCACTTT,CASSLYPQYNSPLHF
NA,TRBV29-1,NA,TRBJ2-1,TGCAGCGCCCGCCTTGGGGGTAGGACCTACAATGAGCAGTTCTTC,CSARLGGRTYNEQFF
NA,TRBV9,NA,TRBJ1-5,TGTGCCAGCAGCGTAGAAGGGACTAGCAATCAGCCCCAGCATTTT,CASSVEGTSNQPQHF
NA,TRBV20-1,NA,TRBJ2-3,TGCAGTGCTAGAGATGGGGATACGCAGTATTTT,CSARDGDTQYF
NA,TRBV25-1,NA,TRBJ1-2,TGTGCCAGCTCTCGTGACTCTCTTAACTATGGCTACACCTTC,CASSRDSLNYGYTF
NA,TRBV11-2,NA,TRBJ1-4,TGTGCCAGCAGCTACCTGGCGGGTTCGACTAATGAAAAACTGTTTTTT,CASSYLAGSTNEKLFF
NA,TRBV7-9,NA,TRBJ2-7,TGTGCCAGCAGCGAGCGGGGAGGACAGGGATACTACGAGCAGTACTTC,CASSERGGQGYYEQYF
once,TRBV7-9,NA,TRBJ1-1,TGTGCCAGCAGCTTAGAAGCTACTGAAGCTTTCTTT,CASSLEATEAFF
NA,TRBV12-5,NA,TRBJ2-7,TGTGCTAGTGGTTTGACACAACAGCGCGAGGTCTTC,CASGLTQQREVF
NA,TRBV5-6,NA,TRBJ1-3,TGTGCCAGCAGCTTTTCGTCCTTATTTCCTTCTGGAAACACCATATATTTT,CASSFSSLFPSGNTIYF
NA,TRBV6-6,NA,TRBJ2-3,TGTGCCAGCAAGACCTACGATACGCAGTATTTT,CASKTYDTQYF
NA,TRBV4-1,NA,TRBJ2-3,TGCGCCAGCAGCCAAGTAGGTAGCGGCACAGATACGCAGTATTTT,CASSQVGSGTDTQYF
NA,TRBV3-1/TRBV3-2,NA,TRBJ1-1,TGTGCCAGCAGCCAAGATAGGCAGAACACTGAAGCTTTCTTT,CASSQDRQNTEAFF
NA,TRBV6-2/TRBV6-3,NA,TRBJ1-4,TGTGCCAGCAGCCCCTCGAGGTCAACTAATGAAAAACTGTTTTTT,CASSPSRSTNEKLFF
NA,TRBV6-5,NA,TRBJ2-7,TGTGCCAGCAGTTACGACTGGAAGAACGAGCAGTACTTC,CASSYDWKNEQYF
NA,TRBV2,NA,TRBJ1-4,TGTGCCAGCAGGCAAACCCCATCAACTAATGAAAAACTGTTTTTT,CASRQTPSTNEKLFF
once,TRBV6-2/TRBV6-3,NA,TRBJ2-1,TGTGCCAGCAGTTACTCGTTAGCTCCCTCCCGTGAGCAGTTCTTC,CASSYSLAPSREQFF
few,TRBV6-1,NA,TRBJ2-7,TGTGCCAGCAGTGACAGGGTTACCTACGAGCAGTACTTC,CASSDRVTYEQYF
few,TRBV13,TRBD1,TRBJ1-2,TGTGCCAGCAGCTTAGGCACAGGGGGCTATGGCTACACCTTC,CASSLGTGGYGYTF
once,TRBV30,NA,TRBJ1-1,TGTGCCTGGAGTCGAGAGGGCTCTGAAGCTTTCTTT,CAWSREGSEAFF
few,TRBV29-1,TRBD1,TRBJ2-1,TGCAGCGTACACACAGGGGTAGCTTTTTTCGATGAGCAGTTCTTC,CSVHTGVAFFDEQFF
NA,TRBV30,NA,TRBJ2-5,TGTGCCTGGAAACTCGGCTGGGAGACCCAGTACTTC,CAWKLGWETQYF
NA,TRBV7-2,NA,TRBJ2-7,TGTGCCAGCAGCTTAGGGGGAGCCTCCTACGAGCAGTACTTC,CASSLGGASYEQYF
NA,TRBV9,NA,TRBJ2-7,TGTGCCAGCAGCGTAGGTTTTGGAACCTACGAGCAGTACTTC,CASSVGFGTYEQYF
NA,TRBV7-9,NA,TRBJ2-2,TGTGCCAGCAGCCCACACGGGACGGCGTACGCCGGGGAGCTGTTTTTT,CASSPHGTAYAGELFF
NA,TRBV2,TRBD1,TRBJ2-2,TGTGCCAGCAGAGATGGACAGGGCTCGGGGGAGACCGGGGAGCTGTTTTTT,CASRDGQGSGETGELFF
NA,TRBV7-8,NA,TRBJ1-5,TGTGCCAGCAGCTTAGGCAGGAATCAGCCCCAGCATTTT,CASSLGRNQPQHF
once,TRBV7-9,TRBD2,TRBJ2-7,TGTGCCGGCAGCGAACGCGCGGGAGGGTTCCTCGGCGAGCAGTACTTC,CAGSERAGGFLGEQYF
NA,TRBV7-9,NA,TRBJ2-2,TGTGCCAGCAGCCCCGGGACTCCCTCAAACACCGGCGAGCTGTTTTTT,CASSPGTPSNTGELFF
NA,TRBV27,NA,TRBJ2-3,TGTGCCAGCCGGCGTAACACAGATACGCAGTATTTT,CASRRNTDTQYF
NA,TRBV6-5,TRBD2,TRBJ2-1,TGTGCCAGCAGTTTGAGGACTAGCGATGAGCAGTTCTTC,CASSLRTSDEQFF
NA,TRBV5-1,TRBD2,TRBJ2-7,TGCGCCAGCGGACATCTAGCGGGAGCATCCTACGAGCAGTACTTC,CASGHLAGASYEQYF
NA,TRBV6-4,NA,TRBJ1-1,TGTGCCAGCAGCCCAGGGGACGGGAACACTGAAGCTTTCTTT,CASSPGDGNTEAFF
few,TRBV7-2,TRBD1,TRBJ1-1,TGTGCCAGCAGTCGACAGGGGGGCACTGAAGCTTTCTTT,CASSRQGGTEAFF
NA,TRBV10-3,NA,TRBJ1-1,TGTGCCATCAGTGAGTCGAAAAGGGCAGGGACTGATACTGAAGCTTTCTTT,CAISESKRAGTDTEAFF
once,TRBV7-2,TRBD1,TRBJ2-2,TGTGCCAGCAGCCCGAGGACAGGGGGGGACACCGGGGAGCTGTTTTTT,CASSPRTGGDTGELFF
NA,TRBV5-8,TRBD2,TRBJ2-3,TGTGCCAGCAGCTTGCGTCCGGGACTAGCGCAACCCGGGGAGCCAGATACGCAGTATTTT,CASSLRPGLAQPGEPDTQYF
NA,TRBV10-2,TRBD2,TRBJ2-2,TGCGCCAGCAGTGAGTTACGGGGACTAGCTGCGAACACCGGGGAGCTGTTTTTT,CASSELRGLAANTGELFF
once,TRBV3-1/TRBV3-2,NA,TRBJ1-3,TGTGCCACCTCTATGTTACAGGGAACTGGAAACACCATATATTTT,CATSMLQGTGNTIYF
NA,TRBV7-2,TRBD1,TRBJ1-5,TGTGCCAGCAGCTTCAGGGGGGCTCAGCCCCAGCATTTT,CASSFRGAQPQHF
NA,TRBV7-2,NA,TRBJ1-3,TGTGCCAGCAGCCCCCGAAACACCATATATTTT,CASSPRNTIYF